This is a list of T cell receptor beta chains from one sample in a study of Graves' ophthalmopathy and Graves' hyperthyroidism. TCRdb fed the multiplex PCR reads into MiXCR, producing one record per CDR3 protein. The repertoire holds around 1,200,000 distinct CDR3 sequences, with about two fifths as singletons. Sequencing used peripheral blood or thyroid tissue (not recorded which). The receptors were sampled from an adult man with Graves' hyperthyroidism. The CDR3 runs from the conserved cysteine through the conserved F or W. Each record gives: D gene, V gene, J gene, clone size, CDR3 DNA, CDR3 protein. A D gene is named only where the DNA matches it firmly. Size is stated for part of the rows, as once, few or many counts, or as a class when the clone is expanded.

>TRBD1|TRBV5-6|TRBJ1-2|many
TGTGCCAGCAGCTTACCAGACAGGGCCTACGGCTACACCTTC
CASSLPDRAYGYTF
>NA|TRBV29-1|TRBJ2-7|few
TGCAGCGTCCTACTGACAGGAGCCTACGAGCAGTACTTC
CSVLLTGAYEQYF
>TRBD1|TRBV20-1|TRBJ1-2|many
TGCAGTGCTAGGGCCCGGGGACAGGTCTCTCTAAGGGGCTACACCTTC
CSARARGQVSLRGYTF
>NA|TRBV20-1|TRBJ1-1|NA
TGCAGTGCCAGTATCGGGCAGGGGAGCACTGAAGCTTTCTTT
CSASIGQGSTEAFF
>NA|TRBV20-1|TRBJ1-2|NA
TGCAGTGCCTCCGGGGCGATCGGCTACACCTTC
CSASGAIGYTF
>TRBD2|TRBV15|TRBJ2-2|many
TGTGCCACCAGCAGAGAGGGGGGGACGAACACCGGGGAGCTGTTTTTT
CATSREGGTNTGELFF
>TRBD1|TRBV10-3|TRBJ2-5|once
TGTGCCATCAATCCGGGACAGGGATTAGAGACCCAGTACTTC
CAINPGQGLETQYF
>NA|TRBV7-9|TRBJ1-1|many
TGTGCCAGCAGCTTAGAGATAGGCGCCCTGGGCACTGAAGCTTTCTTT
CASSLEIGALGTEAFF
>NA|TRBV10-3|TRBJ2-1|few
TGTGCCATCAACCAAGGGGGTAAGGAGCAGTTCTTC
CAINQGGKEQFF
>TRBD1|TRBV9|TRBJ1-2|many
TGTGCCAGCACCCTTGGACAGGGGGTTGTCAACTATGGCTACACCTTC
CASTLGQGVVNYGYTF
>NA|TRBV5-8|TRBJ1-5|few
TGTGCCAGCAGCTATAGGGATCCCGGTCAGCCCCAGCATTTT
CASSYRDPGQPQHF
>TRBD2|TRBV24-1|TRBJ2-3|NA
TGTGCCACCAGTGATTGGGAACAAGGGACTAGCGGGGGAGTCACAGATACGCAGTATTTT
CATSDWEQGTSGGVTDTQYF
>TRBD1|TRBV12-3/TRBV12-4|TRBJ1-2|few
TGTGCCAGCGGCGGGACAGGGTCTTCTGGCTACACCTTC
CASGGTGSSGYTF
>TRBD1|TRBV7-9|TRBJ1-2|many
TGTGCCAGCACCCAGGAAAAACAGGGGGCCGCTGGCTACACCTTC
CASTQEKQGAAGYTF
>NA|TRBV29-1|TRBJ1-1|NA
TGCAGCGTTGACCCGAGAGAGAACACTGAAGCTTTCTTT
CSVDPRENTEAFF
>NA|TRBV6-5|TRBJ1-1|NA
TGTGCCAGCAGTGTCGCGGTTCGCACTGAAGCTTTCTTT
CASSVAVRTEAFF
>NA|TRBV25-1|TRBJ2-7|many
TGTGCCAGCACCAACCGCGGCCTCTACGAGCAGTACTTC
CASTNRGLYEQYF
>TRBD1|TRBV20-1|TRBJ1-1|NA
TGCAGTGCTAAGGGACCAGGGGGAGGCACTGAAGCTTTCTTT
CSAKGPGGGTEAFF
>NA|TRBV5-1|TRBJ2-2|many
TGCGCCAGCAGCTTGCGCCTTAACACCGGGGAGCTGTTTTTT
CASSLRLNTGELFF
>NA|TRBV4-3|TRBJ2-7|NA
TGCGCCAGCAGCCAAGATTGGCAGAGCTACGAGCAGTACTTC
CASSQDWQSYEQYF
>TRBD2|TRBV7-8|TRBJ2-5|many
TGTGCCAGCAGCACCACCGGGACTAGCGGACCTGGGACCCAGTACTTC
CASSTTGTSGPGTQYF
>NA|TRBV7-9|TRBJ2-7|many
TGTGCCAGCAGCCACCTCAGGACGGGCAGGGGGGGATCCTACGAGCAGTACTTC
CASSHLRTGRGGSYEQYF
>NA|TRBV12-3/TRBV12-4|TRBJ2-5|NA
TGTGCCAGCAGTTTATCCCCCGCGACAGCCGAGACCCAGTACTTC
CASSLSPATAETQYF
>NA|TRBV12-3/TRBV12-4|TRBJ2-2|NA
TGTGCCAGCAGTTTAGCGTTCAACACCGGGGAGCTGTTTTTT
CASSLAFNTGELFF
>NA|TRBV7-9|TRBJ1-2|many
TGTGCCAGCAGCTTAGATACGTACGGCTACACCTTC
CASSLDTYGYTF
>TRBD1|TRBV7-9|TRBJ2-7|many
TGTGCCAGCAGCCCGCCCCGGACAGGGGACTACGAGCAGTACTTC
CASSPPRTGDYEQYF
>TRBD1|TRBV7-9|TRBJ1-6|NA
TGTGCCAGCAGCCCGACAGGGGTGGAATCACCCCTCCACTTT
CASSPTGVESPLHF
>NA|TRBV20-1|TRBJ2-1|NA
TGCAGTGCTAGAGATCCAAATAATGAGCAGTTCTTC
CSARDPNNEQFF
>NA|TRBV7-2|TRBJ1-4|many
TGTGCCAGCAGCTTAGTAGGGGCAGAAAAACTGTTTTTT
CASSLVGAEKLFF
>TRBD2|TRBV12-3/TRBV12-4|TRBJ2-5|NA
TGTGCCAGCAGTTCTAGGACTAGCGGGAGGATAATGGAGACCCAGTACTTC
CASSSRTSGRIMETQYF
>NA|TRBV7-9|TRBJ2-2|many
TGTGCCAGCAGCTTAACCCACAGCACCGGGGAGCTGTTTTTT
CASSLTHSTGELFF
>TRBD1|TRBV7-8|TRBJ2-7|few
TGTGCCAGCAGCTTAGCGATAAAGGACAGGAGATCCTACGAGCAGTACTTC
CASSLAIKDRRSYEQYF
>TRBD2|TRBV29-1|TRBJ2-7|NA
TGCAGCGTTGCTCTAGCGGGGCCCGAGCAGTACTTC
CSVALAGPEQYF
>NA|TRBV20-1|TRBJ2-2|NA
TGCAGTGCTAGAGATTGGACCGAAGGCATCGGGGAGCTGTTTTTT
CSARDWTEGIGELFF
>NA|TRBV10-3|TRBJ2-7|NA
TGTGCCATCAGTGCGGGCAATGAGCAGTACTTC
CAISAGNEQYF
>NA|TRBV7-2|TRBJ1-2|many
TGTGCCAGCAGCTTCCTCGGGCCGAACTATGGCTACACCTTC
CASSFLGPNYGYTF
>TRBD1|TRBV5-1|TRBJ1-2|many
TGCGCCAGCAGCTTGGATCGGGACAGGGGGGATCATGGCTACACCTTC
CASSLDRDRGDHGYTF
>TRBD1|TRBV29-1|TRBJ2-5|NA
TGCACGGAGACCCAGGGGGATGAGACCCAGTACTTC
CTETQGDETQYF
>TRBD1|TRBV7-8|TRBJ1-6|few
TGTGCCAGCAGCGGGGACAGGGGCCCACCCCTCCACTTT
CASSGDRGPPLHF
>NA|TRBV5-4|TRBJ1-1|NA
TGTGCCAGCAGCTTGGGAGGTTGGGGGGGGCTGAACACTGAAGCTTTCTTT
CASSLGGWGGLNTEAFF
>TRBD1|TRBV11-2|TRBJ1-5|many
TGTGCCAGCAGCTCAGAGGGGGCCAATCAGCCCCAGCATTTT
CASSSEGANQPQHF
>NA|TRBV7-2|TRBJ2-2|NA
TGTGCCAGCAGCCTGACTAGTGTCCAGGTCCGGAGTAGGCTCGGGGAGCTGTTTTTT
CASSLTSVQVRSRLGELFF
>NA|TRBV20-1|TRBJ2-6|NA
TGCAGTGCCTTCGGACGGGAATTCTCTGGGGCCAACGTCCTGACTTTC
CSAFGREFSGANVLTF
>NA|TRBV29-1|TRBJ2-2|many
TGCAGCGTTGAAGGAGGGCCCACCGGGGAGCTGTTTTTT
CSVEGGPTGELFF
>TRBD1|TRBV7-9|TRBJ1-5|many
TGTGCCAGCAGCTTGTCAGGGACAGGGGGCGTTAAGGCCCAGCATTTT
CASSLSGTGGVKAQHF
>TRBD1|TRBV2|TRBJ1-3|NA
TGTGCCAGCAGTGGAGGCACAGGGGCTGGAAACACCATATATTTT
CASSGGTGAGNTIYF
>NA|TRBV16|TRBJ1-1|NA
TGTGCCAGCAGCCAATCGTATAGGAACACTGAAGCTTTCTTT
CASSQSYRNTEAFF
>TRBD1|TRBV25-1|TRBJ1-1|NA
TGTGCCAGCAGTGAATTTTGCCCGACAGGGTTGAACACTGAAGCTTTCTTT
CASSEFCPTGLNTEAFF
>NA|TRBV7-2|TRBJ2-5|few
TGTGCCAGCAGCCAAGGTGCAGGGCTGGAGACCCAGTACTTC
CASSQGAGLETQYF
>NA|TRBV5-1|TRBJ2-2|few
TGCGCCAGCAAACCGCAGGGAGACTTCGGGGAGCTGTTTTTT
CASKPQGDFGELFF
>NA|TRBV20-1|TRBJ1-5|many
TGCAGTGCTGGGGAGGGGTCCTATAGCAATCAGCCCCAGCATTTT
CSAGEGSYSNQPQHF